This T cell receptor beta chain was recovered during a study of post-analysis software for immune sequencing data (dated by TCRdb to the mid-2010s). Background for the entire study: Relapsing-remitting, secondary progressive and progressive-relapsing multiple sclerosis were recorded as disease courses, and subtype annotation was lacking for some patients. The patient repertoires were set against about 12 previously published healthy control repertoires from donors whose ages ranged from about 6 to 25 years. A subset of samples was prepared in parallel using single-end sample barcoding, then pooled and co-amplified after Illumina adapter ligation. The study at large found these results: The control group was slightly older than the multiple sclerosis patient group. Normalized Chao1 diversity was significantly lower in multiple sclerosis patients than controls, suggesting substantial peripheral T-cell clonal expansion. Patients showed significantly higher frequencies than controls for about 5 TRBV segments, among them TRBV5-6, TRBV5-1 and TRBV20-1. When samples were clustered directly using the F measure, samples prepared in the same batch co-clustered strongly, which prompted a batch-effect correction.

TCR beta repertoires were profiled from peripheral blood of 13 young patients with multiple sclerosis to demonstrate the VDJtools post-analysis software. The multiple sclerosis patients were children and adolescents between about 6 and 16 years of age. The germline V gene (reference sequence) gives CDR1 as DFQATT and CDR2 as SNEGSKA. The CDR3 runs 12 residues from the cysteine to the phenylalanine. Of the read, only the CDR3 DNA is kept; its 36 bases are in frame from base 1. Germline trimming amounts to 5 bases on V and 5 bases on J, with 3 as the count of junction bases outside the gene matches. The method behind the library was PCR. For sequencing, an Illumina HiSeq 2500 was employed. Unique molecular identifiers were incorporated into TCR beta cDNA libraries to reduce PCR and sequencing biases. Roughly 500,000 cDNA molecules were obtained for every 1 to 10 million input T cells, so each molecule roughly corresponded to one T cell. The same protocol used for the earlier healthy control dataset was applied to prepare and sequence the patient libraries. Within a given batch, samples were prepared together, multiplexed and sequenced on the same HiSeq lane. From the authors' description of their analysis: MIGEC was used to process the raw barcoded reads, and molecular identifier groups with only a single read were discarded before consensus assembly and CDR3 extraction. Clonotype tables were post-analysed with VDJtools, and diversity was normalized by down-sampling all datasets to the smallest sample size. To correct batch-related cross-sample contamination, repertoire overlap clustering matched CDR3 amino acid sequences but not nucleotide sequences. TCRdb applied fastp at Q25 and MiXCR to the public reads, then kept only in-frame beta chains. CDR3 protein duplicates are merged, each entry listing the most common genes and DNA. TCRdb's processing, not the study's, gives the V and J calls here. This sample is represented by about 770,000 distinct CDR3 sequences; 46% of them were singletons. The top ten constitute roughly 5% of the sample.

This clonotype was found a few times. Its antigen is not yet known. Base qualities were left out, and no much larger clone turns up one base away. The sequence was collected from a girl aged 10 to 17 with multiple sclerosis. Sequenced sample: blood. Recombination connected TRBV20-1 to TRBJ2-5; 9 of the junction bases match TRBD1. The CDR3 here reads CSADRGSETQYF. The nucleotide sequence is TGCAGTGCTGACAGGGGGTCGGAGACCCAGTACTTC.